This T cell receptor (beta chain) was documented in a study of T cells in Graves' hyperthyroidism and ophthalmopathy (dated by TCRdb to about 2019). Regarding the research as a whole: Peripheral blood was sampled at the time of initial diagnosis, prior to any treatment. Following sampling, methimazole starting at 30 mg daily was given to hyperthyroidism patients, and high-dose intravenous methylprednisolone was given to ophthalmopathy patients. According to the paper, TCR Vbeta CDR3 sequencing was carried out on 135 peripheral blood samples, which came from fewer than 50 ophthalmopathy, some 73 hyperthyroidism and approximately 17 progressor patients. For training and testing, the roughly 93 patients in the discovery cohort were randomly divided in a 7:3 ratio. To identify distinguishing TCR V-J signatures, a discovery cohort of some 99 patients was used, comprising 40 to 45 with Graves' ophthalmopathy and around 57 with stable Graves' hyperthyroidism. Whether ophthalmopathy could be predicted prospectively was tested in an independent validation cohort made up of roughly 19 hyperthyroidism patients plus 17 patients who later progressed to ophthalmopathy. The study also compared thyroid tissue and blood T-cell repertoires from roughly 6 Graves' hyperthyroidism patients.

This clonotype came up many times. Its antigen is currently not known. No much larger clone exists at a distance of one base, and base qualities are not known. As encoded in the germline V gene (reference sequence), CDR1 is LNHNV while CDR2 is YYDKDF. The CDR3 sequence holds 16 residues, the cysteine and phenylalanine included. The read is trimmed to its CDR3 DNA, 48 bases read in frame from base 1. V is trimmed back by 3 bases and J by 3 bases, and the junction contains 7 bases that no gene match accounts for. Beyond this particular receptor, the publication reports: In validation, the model predicted progression to ophthalmopathy a median of roughly 6.2 months before onset, with roughly 68% sensitivity and 72.22% specificity. Most expanded thyroid clonotypes (frequency above 0.001) were also detected in blood, a finding suggesting that blood repertoires may reflect thyroid immune responses. No statistical method was used to set the sample size in advance, and investigators knew the group allocation. A 13 V-J signature model separated ophthalmopathy from stable hyperthyroidism, with 87.88% sensitivity and roughly 82% specificity in cross-validation and 80%/75% in testing.

Amplification of TCR beta CDR3 regions was carried out from RNA transcripts. A first-round RT-PCR of the TCR CDR3 used the HTBI primer set with the Qiagen OneStep RT-PCR kit. A second multiplex PCR round built the libraries, followed by size selection and purification. Libraries were sequenced paired-end with 100 bp reads on an Illumina HiSeq2000. Per the authors' processing: SOAPnuke was used to process the raw data, removing reads that contained adapters or uncalled bases, had a mean Phred below 15, or lacked an exact match to the constant primer or identifier. High-quality paired reads were merged with COPE v1.2.5, and unique nucleotide sequences were defined as clonotypes. MiTCR v1.1 was used to align clonotypes to the IMGT TRBV, TRBD and TRBJ reference segments. The analysis was restricted to V-J combinations with a frequency above 0.0001, which together covered around 99% of the repertoires. A TCS score was defined as the ratio between F50 (clonal expansion) and ExV (chaos), using BLOSUM62-based TCRdist between CDR3 peptides within each V-J. Welch's t-statistics and random forest reduced roughly 540 V-J features to 13, which were used in a naive Bayes classifier (R e1071). TCRdb ran its own pipeline on the public reads, namely fastp trimming at Q25 and MiXCR clone calling, and kept in-frame beta chains. Every entry covers one CDR3 protein and lists the most common genes and DNA from its rows. The V and J calls and clone size are TCRdb's, not the authors'. The sample table lists more than 500,000 distinct CDR3 sequences, about 16% of them with a count of one. The top ten clonotypes cover over 25% of the sample.

Moderately to severely active disease, a Clinical Activity Score of at least 3, a NOSPECS grade of at least 4, and a duration under 3 months were present in ophthalmopathy patients. The study excluded patients with uncontrolled infections, other autoimmune diseases, pregnancy or lactation. Clinical symptoms, serum thyroxine and TRAb, thyroid ultrasound, and orbital computed tomography formed the basis for the diagnoses. PBMCs were separated from roughly 9.6 ml of fresh peripheral blood using Ficoll-Paque density gradient centrifugation. Total RNA was extracted with Trizol reagent, and quality was checked on an Agilent 2100 Bioanalyzer.

The rearrangement combines TRBV15 with TRBJ2-3, with 9 junctional bases fitting TRBD1. Sequenced sample: blood. The source of this sequence is a woman aged 25-40 years with Graves' ophthalmopathy. This receptor carries the CDR3 CATSSLGQGRTDTQYF. The bases read TGTGCCACCAGCAGTTTGGGACAGGGCAGAACAGATACGCAGTATTTT. Supplemented by the reference TRBV15 and TRBJ2-3 proteins around the CDR3, the complete variable domain is DAMVIQNPRYQVTQFGKPVTLSCSQTLNHNVMYWYQQKSSQAPKLLFHYYDKDFNNEADTPDNFQSRRPNTSFCFLDIRSPGLGDTAMYLCATSSLGQGRTDTQYFGPGTRLTVL.